This TCR beta chain comes out of a study of control samples from healthy donors and cancer patients (dated by TCRdb to between 2020 and 2021). This clone occurred once. The specificity of this receptor is unknown. No much larger clonotype is one base removed from it; base qualities were not supplied. The library was generated by the immunoSEQ multiplex PCR assay. Held by TCRdb, this immuneACCESS table contains in-frame sequences only and omits some clones. Under half of the omission traces to an unresolved V gene where checked; the cause of the rest is unknown. The sample table contains 130,000 to 150,000 clones; only one count was recorded for more than 90% of them. In total, the top ten clones hold around 10% of the sample. As encoded in the germline V gene (reference sequence), CDR1 is GTSNPN while CDR2 is SVGIG. The CDR3 starts with the cysteine, ends with the phenylalanine, and has 15 residues. Only CDR3 DNA is held: 45 bases, read in frame from base 1. Trimming at the junction amounts to 0 bases on V and 0 bases on J, and the germline ends lie 10 bases apart.

The source of this sequence is a man younger than 45 in good health. The rearrangement joined TRBV30 to TRBJ2-3; perhaps TRBD2 is the D gene, with 6 bases matching. What was sequenced was blood. CDR3 sequence: CAWSVLASSTDTQYF. The nucleotide sequence reads TGTGCCTGGAGTGTACTAGCCTCTAGCACAGATACGCAGTATTTT.